The 14 T cell receptor beta chains below all came from one sample that was sequenced in a study of T-cell reconstitution after alpha-beta-depleted transplantation in children. Preparing the TCRbeta library involved the use of unique molecular identifiers. TCRdb itself ran the PCR reads through MiXCR, one entry per CDR3 protein. The table records around 700,000 distinct CDR3 sequences, roughly 13% of them present only once. Source: PBMCs, taken before TCRalphabeta/CD19-depleted stem cell transplant. Receptor source: a girl aged 2 to 10 with congenital amegakaryocytic thrombocytopenia, due to receive a stem cell transplant.

Concerning this clonotype itself: This may be a read error: a much more frequent sequence differs by one nucleotide. The chain combines TRBV12-3 or TRBV12-4 with TRBJ1-2, with D perhaps TRBD1 (6 bases). The CDR3 consists of 14 residues. CDR3 coding DNA: TGTGCCAGCAGCTCCGGGACACAAGTCTATGGCGACACCTTC. Translation gives CASSSGTQVYGDTF.

The chain is built from TRBV20-1 and TRBJ1-5, with a tentative D call TRBD1 (6 bases). V was clipped by 6 bases and J by 3 bases, with 9 bases between them. Looked up from germline, CDR1 is DFQATT and CDR2 is SNEGSKA (reference sequence). The CDR3 consists of 12 residues. The chain's CDR3 is CSAAGANQPQHF. The CDR3, as DNA: TGCAGTGCGGCAGGGGCCAATCAGCCCCAGCATTTT.

V and J are TRBV12-3 or TRBV12-4 and TRBJ1-1; 7 bases line up with TRBD1. This CDR3 contains 14 residues. After removal of 4 bases from V and 6 bases from J, the junction contained 8 bases not matched to a gene. Here the CDR3 DNA reads TGTGCCAGCAGTTCCGCAGGGGGTAAGTCTGAAGCTTTCTTT. It specifies CASSSAGGKSEAFF.

In this sample, this clonotype turned up many times. The chain recombines TRBV20-1 with TRBJ2-3; 11 nucleotides match TRBD2. The length of the CDR3 is 16 residues. From germline, CDR1 is DFQATT and CDR2 SNEGSKA (reference sequence). With 1 base clipped from V and 4 bases from J, the junction kept 7 bases outside the gene matches. This CDR3 is CSARVAGGPGADTQYF. In nucleotides, the CDR3 is TGCAGTGCTAGAGTAGCGGGAGGGCCAGGGGCAGATACGCAGTATTTT.

This clonotype was seen a handful of times. The chain joins TRBV25-1 to TRBJ2-1; D call uncertain. Germline lookup yields CDR1 MGHDK and CDR2 SYGVNS. There are 11 residues in the CDR3. V lost 8 bases, J lost 9 bases, and 11 bases lay in between. CDR3 loop: CASGPRSEQFF. In DNA form, the CDR3 reads TGTGCCAGCGGCCCCAGGAGTGAGCAGTTCTTC.

This clonotype was detected many times. J is TRBJ2-1 and V is TRBV5-1; D is undetermined. Germline V gene lookup returns CDR1 SGHRS and CDR2 YFSETQ. Trimming took off 0 bases at V and 5 bases at J, with 12 bases between the two ends. The CDR3 totals 15 residues. The CDR3 coding sequence is TGCGCCAGCAGCTTGGCCTGGGGTTCCCACAATGAGCAGTTCTTC. Protein sequence: CASSLAWGSHNEQFF.

The V and J genes are TRBV28 and TRBJ2-7; the D gene is possibly TRBD2 (7 bases). The germline gives CDR1 MDHEN, CDR2 SYDVKM. This CDR3 is 13 amino acids long. V shed 5 bases and J shed 6 bases, with 14 bases lying between them. CDR3 in amino acids: CASSTPGGSEQYF. The CDR3 nucleotides read TGTGCCAGCAGTACCCCGGGGGGCAGCGAGCAGTACTTC.

The J gene is TRBJ2-4, the V gene TRBV20-1; D gene ambiguous. Looked up from germline, CDR1 is DFQATT and CDR2 is SNEGSKA (reference sequence). V lost 1 base to trimming and J lost 5 bases, with 12 bases between them. The CDR3 is 14 amino acids. The CDR3 nucleotides read TGCAGTGCTAGAGCCCAAGGCCTCCAAAACATTCAGTACTTC. This encodes CSARAQGLQNIQYF.

In this sample, this clonotype turned up many times. The chain recombines TRBV5-1 with TRBJ2-1, with D tentatively TRBD1 (8 bases). This CDR3 region has 18 residues. The germline V gene encodes CDR1 SGHRS and CDR2 YFSETQ. The V end lost 4 bases, the J end lost 2 bases, and 22 bases lay between the germline ends. The CDR3: CASSAGQGPGLPYNEQFF. The CDR3 DNA is TGCGCCAGCAGCGCAGGACAGGGACCGGGACTACCCTACAATGAGCAGTTCTTC.

The chain is built from TRBV11-2 and TRBJ1-4; D is perhaps TRBD1 (5 bases). The CDR3 loop spans 15 amino acids. V was cut by 0 bases and J by 4 bases, with 9 bases left in between. Germline V gene data show CDR1 as SGHAT and CDR2 as FQNNGV. The CDR3: CASSLEGHSNEKLFF. For the CDR3, the DNA is TGTGCCAGCAGCTTAGAGGGGCATAGTAATGAAAAACTGTTTTTT.

The rearrangement uses TRBV15 and TRBJ2-1, with 10 bases fitting TRBD2. This CDR3 comprises 17 residues. CDR1 is LNHNV, CDR2 YYDKDF, per germline (reference sequence). V lost 5 bases and J lost 6; bases outside the gene matches: 13. For the CDR3, the DNA is TGTGCCACCAGCCTCCCGGCCCTAGCGGGAGCTAGCAATGAGCAGTTCTTC. Protein: CATSLPALAGASNEQFF.

CDR3 loop: CASSWGTSGQETQYF. DNA for the CDR3: TGTGCCAGCAGCTGGGGGACTAGCGGCCAAGAGACCCAGTACTTC. The rearrangement uses TRBV5-5 and TRBJ2-5; TRBD2 matches at 11 bases. V was clipped by 3 bases and J by 1 base; unmatched bases: 2. The CDR3 sequence is 15 residues long. Germline values: CDR1 SGHKS, CDR2 YYEKEE (reference sequence).

This clonotype has a handful of counts. The V call is TRBV6-1, the J call TRBJ2-1; either TRBD1 or TRBD2 may fit D (5 bases each). The germline CDR1 and CDR2 sequences are MNHNS and SASEGT. The CDR3 spans 14 residues. V was clipped by 2 bases and J by 11 bases, with 16 bases between them. The CDR3 sequence: CASSEKWDPRKQFF. The CDR3 nucleotides are TGTGCCAGCAGTGAAAAATGGGACCCCCGAAAGCAGTTCTTC.

This clonotype has ten or more counts. The chain has TRBV10-3 and TRBJ2-7; the D call may be TRBD1 or TRBD2 (5 bases each). CDR3 length: 15 amino acids. The germline gives CDR1 ENHRY, CDR2 SYGVKD. V lost 2 bases, J lost 3 bases, and 14 bases lay in between. The CDR3 nucleotides read TGTGCCATCAGTGAGCCCGTTAGGGACCGCTACGAGCAGTACTTC. This translates into CAISEPVRDRYEQYF.